This T cell receptor beta chain was sequenced during a study of vaccination and CD4 T cells after COVID-19. Sequencing of DNA taken from cultured CD4+ T cells relied on the Oncomine TCR Beta short-read assay. TCRdb processed the PCR reads anew with MiXCR; each CDR3 protein has one entry. This sample yields roughly 4,000 distinct CDR3 sequences, of which approximately 18% are seen a single time; 25% to 30% belongs to the top ten. A remark on this clonotype: Its antigen is unidentified.

Noted treatment: roughly nine-day PBMC culture with coronavirus spike peptide pools or control peptides (ViraFEST assay). TCR sequencing followed the expansion of antigen-specific T cells with peptide pools in ViraFEST. Germline lookup yields CDR1 DFQATT and CDR2 SNEGSKA (reference sequence). The germline V and J ends were trimmed by 3 bases and 3 bases, with 14 bases remaining between them. This CDR3 is built from 14 residues. The source material was CD4+ T cells from blood, cultured in vitro. This sequence joins TRBV20-1 and TRBJ2-5; D possibly corresponds to TRBD2 (6 bases). The sequence was obtained from a human donor who had recovered from COVID-19. CDR3: CSASPFGGEETQYF. The DNA for the CDR3 is TGCAGTGCTAGCCCCTTCGGAGGGGAAGAGACCCAGTACTTC.